This TCR beta chain was sequenced during a study of T cell responses to AZD1222 COVID-19 vaccine. The study's findings and limits: CD4 TCRs associated with vaccination spanned spike, dominating at 160-218 and 743-854. Possibly, clonal diversity was underestimated; donors were largely white British and included more females. The peak T cell response came first, and repertoires were sampled only after it. Unmutated variant regions are reportedly targeted by nearly half of spike-specific TCRs.

As concerns this clone: The antigen remains unidentified.

The germline V gene encodes CDR1 MGHDK and CDR2 SYGVNS. Trimming removed 4 bases from V and 2 bases from J; junction bases left unmatched: 13. The CDR3 runs to 17 residues. The protocol was immunoSEQ multiplex PCR, while the TCRdb copy is restricted to in-frame clones and leaves out a portion. The sample records about 70,000 clones, 87% being singletons. This TCR was sampled from an adult who received the AZD1222 COVID-19 vaccine. The specimen comprised peripheral blood, sampled 28 days after the second AZD1222 dose. The gene calls are TRBV25-1 and TRBJ1-1, with 7 bases fitting TRBD1. The CDR3 DNA follows: TGTGCCAGCAGTGGACCTAGACAGGGAGGAGGAAACACTGAAGCTTTCTTT. Its translation: CASSGPRQGGGNTEAFF.